A single sample gave rise to the 25 T cell receptor beta chains below, sequenced in a study of coeliac disease. TCRdb's copy holds only in-frame clones and misses some; the assay was immunoSEQ multiplex PCR. The table shows 2,000 to 2,500 clones, with 65% to 85% occurring only once. Sequenced sample: lamina propria lymphocytes from the gut. The receptors were sampled from a woman aged 45-59 years with celiac disease on a gluten-free diet.

The chain recombines TRBV7-6 with TRBJ1-2; possible D gene TRBD1, 5 bases. CDR1 SGHVS and CDR2 FNYEAQ come from the germline V gene. V lost 2 bases to trimming and J lost 4 bases, with 8 bases between them. CDR3 size: 13 residues. The CDR3 region is CASSLTGAYGYTF. CDR3 DNA sequence: TGTGCCAGCAGCTTAACTGGGGCCTATGGCTACACCTTC.

This clone turned up a few times. The rearrangement uses TRBV5-1 and TRBJ2-7; 8 bases line up with TRBD1. Germline V gene sequence: CDR1 SGHRS, CDR2 YFSETQ. The trim removed 2 bases at V and 2 bases at J, leaving 6 bases unmatched. This CDR3 comprises 15 residues. CDR3 bases: TGCGCCAGCAGCTTACATTACAGGGGGACCTACGAGCAGTACTTC. This sequence encodes CASSLHYRGTYEQYF.

The CDR3 loop is CASSDRGVKKLFF. DNA of the CDR3: TGTGCCAGCAGCGACAGGGGTGTTAAAAAACTGTTTTTT. The chain links TRBV6-1 to TRBJ1-4; TRBD1 matches 8 bases. With 6 bases clipped from V and 9 bases from J, the junction kept 6 bases outside the gene matches. Germline V gene data show CDR1 as MNHNS and CDR2 as SASEGT. CDR3 length equals 13 residues.

V is TRBV19 and J is TRBJ2-3; possible D gene TRBD1, 7 bases. Per the germline V gene, CDR1 is LNHDA and CDR2 is SQIVND (reference sequence). Trimming stripped 6 bases from V and 5 bases from J, with 15 bases between. This CDR3 has 14 amino acids. The CDR3 is CASRPGGLGDTQYF. For the CDR3, the DNA is TGTGCCAGTAGGCCAGGGGGGCTGGGAGATACGCAGTATTTT.

The chain employs TRBV19 and TRBJ2-7, with 7 bases identical to TRBD1. CDR1 LNHDA and CDR2 SQIVND come from the germline V gene (reference sequence). The CDR3 runs to 14 residues. After removal of 5 bases from V and 5 bases from J, the junction contained 9 bases not matched to a gene. Here the CDR3 DNA reads TGTGCCAGTAGTGAACTAGACAGGGCGCACGAGCAGTACTTC. This encodes CASSELDRAHEQYF. Full variable domain (missing parts from reference TRBV19 and TRBJ2-7): DGGITQSPKYLFRKEGQNVTLSCEQNLNHDAMYWYRQDPGQGLRLIYYSQIVNDFQKGDIAEGYSVSREKKESFPLTVTSAQKNPTAFYLCASSELDRAHEQYFGPGTRLTVT.

The chain carries TRBV4-1 and TRBJ1-2, with D possibly TRBD1 on 5 matching bases. Per the germline V gene, CDR1 is MGHRA and CDR2 is YSYEKL. The CDR3 loop spans 15 amino acids. The V end lost 4 bases, the J end lost 3 bases, and 15 bases lay between the germline ends. For the CDR3, the DNA is TGCGCCAGCAGCCGCGTGACCCGGGGGGACTATGGCTACACCTTC. This translates into CASSRVTRGDYGYTF.

The chain's CDR3 is CASSSNRNTEAFF. The CDR3 DNA reads TGTGCCAGCAGTAGTAACAGGAACACTGAAGCTTTCTTT. J is TRBJ1-1 and V is TRBV27; D is ambiguous. Germline V lookup: CDR1 MNHEY, CDR2 SMNVEV (reference sequence). The V end lost 5 bases, the J end lost 1 base, and 8 bases lay between the germline ends. The CDR3 loop spans 13 amino acids.

This rearrangement joins TRBV5-5 to TRBJ1-2, with D uncertain. Trimming took 7 bases from V and 4 from J, leaving 23 bases between them. The CDR3 contains 16 residues. Germline CDR1 SGHKS, CDR2 YYEKEE (reference sequence). Here the CDR3 reads CASERFISRKTYGYTF. The CDR3 DNA sequence: TGTGCCAGCGAGCGATTTATCTCGCGAAAGACCTATGGCTACACCTTC.

The V call is TRBV28, the J call TRBJ1-4, with 8 bases aligning to TRBD1. Trimming removed 10 bases from V and 1 base from J; junction bases left unmatched: 2. The CDR3 loop spans 13 amino acids. Germline V lookup: CDR1 MDHEN, CDR2 SYDVKM. CDR3 sequence reads: CATTGVTNEKLFF. The DNA for the CDR3 is TGTGCCACGACAGGGGTAACTAATGAAAAACTGTTTTTT.

Within the sample, this clone is large. V is TRBV21-1 and J is TRBJ2-1; the table gives TRBD2 as D, unverified against the DNA. TRBV21-1 corresponds to a pseudogene. The CDR3 is 16 amino acids. The CDR3 spells CASSAITSGGPNEQFF. The CDR3 DNA is TGTGCCAGCAGCGCTATCACTAGCGGGGGCCCCAATGAGCAGTTCTTC.

V is TRBV29-1 and J is TRBJ2-7, with D possibly being TRBD2 (6 bases). The CDR3 consists of 13 residues. The V and J ends lost 2 bases and 3 bases respectively, with 11 bases between them. Germline V lookup: CDR1 SQVTM, CDR2 ANQGSEA. Here the CDR3 reads CSVEFHGGYEQYF. CDR3 bases: TGCAGCGTTGAATTTCACGGGGGCTACGAGCAGTACTTC.

Remarks on this clone: The same CDR3 is also encoded by other DNA sequences in this sample. This chain uses TRBV6-1 with TRBJ1-1, with TRBD1 matching over 8 bases. With V trimmed by 10 bases and J by 4 bases, 11 bases remained unmatched. Per the germline V gene, CDR1 is MNHNS and CDR2 is SASEGT. The CDR3 is made up of 14 amino acids. CDR3 nucleotide sequence: TGTGCCACCAATATACAGGGGGGAGGCACTGAAGCTTTCTTT. Protein product: CATNIQGGGTEAFF.

The J gene is TRBJ2-2, the V gene TRBV4-3; no reliable D call. The CDR3 totals 16 residues. The germline CDR1 and CDR2 sequences are LGHNA and YSLEER. V lost 4 bases and J lost 4, with 16 bases in between. This CDR3 reads CASSLGLMRITGELFF. In DNA form, the CDR3 reads TGCGCCAGCAGCCTCGGTCTAATGCGAATCACCGGGGAGCTGTTTTTT.

This sequence joins TRBV6-5 and TRBJ2-3; D remains unclear. In germline, CDR1 is MNHEY, CDR2 SVGAGI. Trimming shortened V by 9 bases and J by 6 bases, and 13 bases separated the two germline ends. The CDR3 consists of 12 residues. The CDR3 loop is CASRSGLDTQYF. The CDR3 region has the DNA TGTGCCAGTCGCAGTGGCTTGGATACGCAGTATTTT.

J is TRBJ1-6 and V is TRBV25-1, with D possibly matching TRBD1 (6 bases). The CDR3 totals 14 residues. Trimming took 5 bases from V and 9 from J, leaving 14 bases between them. CDR1 and CDR2 from the germline V gene are MGHDK and SYGVNS. This CDR3 is CASSRLGTSSPLHF. The CDR3 nucleotides read TGTGCCAGCAGTAGGTTGGGGACAAGTTCACCCCTCCACTTT.

This chain joins TRBV28 and TRBJ2-1, with 11 positions matching TRBD2. Trimming removed 3 bases from V and 8 bases from J; junction bases left unmatched: 9. Germline assignment: CDR1 MDHEN and CDR2 SYDVKM. This CDR3 region has 16 residues. The CDR3 DNA reads as TGTGCCAGCAGTTTTCCCCTAGCGGGGGGCTTCGATGAGCAGTTCTTC. Amino acid sequence: CASSFPLAGGFDEQFF.

The rearrangement links TRBV6-5 to TRBJ2-2; the match to TRBD2 covers 11 bases. The V segment lost 4 bases and the J segment 4 bases; nucleotides outside the gene matches: 2. This CDR3 is built from 15 residues. Germline V gene sequence: CDR1 MNHEY, CDR2 SVGAGI. The CDR3 coding sequence is TGTGCCAGCAGTTTAGCGGGGGGGCTCACCGGGGAGCTGTTTTTT. It translates to CASSLAGGLTGELFF.

In its sample, this clone was seen once. The chain recombines TRBV30 with TRBJ2-1; weak D call: TRBD1 (5 bases). CDR3 length: 15 residues. V gave up 3 bases and J gave up 3 bases, with 15 bases separating them. Germline assignment: CDR1 GTSNPN and CDR2 SVGIG (reference sequence). In DNA, the CDR3 is TGTGCCTGGAGCGGTGGGGCAAGGGGCTACAATGAGCAGTTCTTC. Translating it yields CAWSGGARGYNEQFF.

The genes are TRBV10-3 and TRBJ2-1, with TRBD1 matching 10 bases. This CDR3 comprises 20 residues. Germline assignment: CDR1 ENHRY and CDR2 SYGVKD. V was pared by 3 bases and J by 0 bases, with 14 bases of the junction left unmatched. CDR3 sequence reads: CAISDPLMRGQGGSYNEQFF. The CDR3 DNA reads TGTGCCATCAGTGACCCGCTGATGCGTGGACAGGGGGGCTCCTACAATGAGCAGTTCTTC.

In its sample, this clone was seen a few times. This sequence joins TRBV7-6 and TRBJ2-3; possible D gene TRBD2, 5 bases. The germline CDR1 and CDR2 sequences are SGHVS and FNYEAQ. The CDR3 has 14 residues. Trimming pared 1 base from V and 6 bases from J, leaving 11 bases between. DNA for the CDR3: TGTGCCAGCAGCTTAGGACTATTGGGGGATACGCAGTATTTT. This sequence encodes CASSLGLLGDTQYF.

CDR3 residues: CASSRTGDTKKLFF. The DNA for the CDR3 is TGTGCCAGCAGCCGGACAGGGGATACCAAAAAACTGTTTTTT. The chain is built from TRBV28 and TRBJ1-4; 9 positions agree with TRBD1. Per the germline V gene, CDR1 is MDHEN and CDR2 is SYDVKM. V shed 6 bases and J 9 bases; nucleotides not matched to a gene: 8. The CDR3 runs 14 residues.

V usage is TRBV5-1 and J usage is TRBJ1-1, with unresolved D. Trimming removed 0 bases at V and 1 base at J, with 4 bases between. Per the germline V gene, CDR1 is SGHRS and CDR2 is YFSETQ. The CDR3 contains 13 residues. The CDR3 DNA follows: TGCGCCAGCAGCTTGGAAGCGAACACTGAAGCTTTCTTT. Encoded protein: CASSLEANTEAFF. The complete variable domain, with remaining parts taken from reference TRBV5-1 and TRBJ1-1, reads KAGVTQTPRYLIKTRGQQVTLSCSPISGHRSVSWYQQTPGQGLQFLFEYFSETQRNKGNFPGRFSGRQFSNSRSEMNVSTLELGDSALYLCASSLEANTEAFFGQGTRLTVV.

Here the CDR3 reads CASSYSTGNYEQYF. The CDR3 bases are TGTGCCAGCAGCTACTCGACAGGTAATTACGAGCAGTACTTC. The V and J genes are TRBV7-2 and TRBJ2-7; TRBD1 is a possible D gene (6 bases). The CDR3 has 14 amino acids. The germline V gene encodes CDR1 SGHTA and CDR2 FQGNSA. The germline V and J ends were trimmed by 4 bases and 4 bases, with 14 bases remaining between them.

The chain combines TRBV9 with TRBJ1-3, with 7 bases lining up with TRBD1. Germline CDR1 is SGDLS and CDR2 is YYNGEE. The CDR3 has 17 residues. V was pared by 3 bases and J by 1 base, with 10 bases of the junction left unmatched. CDR3 protein: CASSEPRTGHSGNTIYF. The CDR3 DNA is TGTGCCAGCAGCGAGCCTCGGACAGGACATTCTGGAAACACCATATATTTT.

This chain links TRBV28 with TRBJ1-2; no clear D gene. The CDR3 spans 14 residues. Germline V gene sequence: CDR1 MDHEN, CDR2 SYDVKM. Trimming removed 8 bases at V and 7 bases at J, with 20 bases between. The CDR3, as DNA: TGTGCCAGCCGCTCCATGGGCCCGGGGTTTGGCTACACCTTC. Translating it yields CASRSMGPGFGYTF.